The 15 T cell receptor beta chains listed next were all sequenced from one sample in a study of CD8 T cells in ankylosing spondylitis. Via MiXCR, TCRdb re-called the 5' RACE reads, giving one row per CDR3 protein. The table lists about 320,000 distinct CDR3 sequences, 9.5% to 13% of them singletons, with roughly a tenth in the top ten. Sequencing input: blood, either unsorted or a sorted T cell fraction (not recorded which). The receptor set was obtained from a female donor with ankylosing spondylitis or in good health (not recorded which).

This clonotype was observed a few times. The chain combines TRBV27 with TRBJ2-1; TRBD2 aligns across 11 bases. The germline CDR1 and CDR2 sequences are MNHEY and SMNVEV (reference sequence). Unmatched junction bases numbered 6, after V lost 6 bases and J lost 5 bases. This CDR3 has 15 amino acids. Here the CDR3 reads CASRETGLADNEQFF. The CDR3 region has the DNA TGTGCCAGCAGAGAGACGGGACTAGCGGACAATGAGCAGTTCTTC.

This clonotype was recorded many times. J is TRBJ1-6 and V is TRBV5-1; D may be TRBD1 (5 bases). With 0 bases removed from V and 12 bases from J, the gap between germline ends came to 16 bases. CDR3 length equals 15 residues. Germline CDR1 is SGHRS and CDR2 is YFSETQ. The CDR3 DNA sequence: TGCGCCAGCAGCTTGGGGCCACAAAACCAGGGACCCCTCCACTTT. This codes for CASSLGPQNQGPLHF.

At least ten counts were recorded for this clonotype. The genes are TRBV6-1 and TRBJ1-6; TRBD1 aligns across 7 bases. CDR3 size: 14 residues. J gave up 8 bases and V 6 bases, and 7 bases lay outside the gene matches. Germline CDR1 reads MNHNS; CDR2 reads SASEGT. The CDR3 DNA follows: TGTGCCAGCAGCTCACAGGGGTGGCATTCACCCCTCCACTTT. Protein: CASSSQGWHSPLHF.

This clonotype was counted many times. J is TRBJ1-5 and V is TRBV6-1; 9 bases align to TRBD1. Germline V gene lookup returns CDR1 MNHNS and CDR2 SASEGT. After removal of 6 bases from V and 6 bases from J, the junction contained 9 bases not matched to a gene. The CDR3 has 15 residues. The CDR3 bases are TGTGCCAGCAGCCCTGCGACAGGGGGGATTCAGCCCCAGCATTTT. Translation: CASSPATGGIQPQHF.

There are many counts of this clonotype. The chain carries TRBV5-4 and TRBJ2-3, with 10 bases matching TRBD2. The CDR3 is made up of 19 amino acids. Losses at the gene ends were 2 bases for V and 1 base for J; bases not matched to a gene: 13. Germline CDR1 is SGHNT and CDR2 is YYREEE (reference sequence). Here the CDR3 reads CASSLFPLAGLSGTDTQYF. DNA for the CDR3: TGTGCCAGCAGCTTATTTCCACTAGCGGGATTGAGTGGCACAGATACGCAGTATTTT.

This clonotype was observed many times. V usage is TRBV10-3 and J usage is TRBJ2-1; the D gene is possibly TRBD2 (6 bases). Germline lookup yields CDR1 ENHRY and CDR2 SYGVKD. V was trimmed by 7 bases and J by 1 base, leaving 11 bases between them. This CDR3 comprises 14 residues. This CDR3 is CAITPSGSYNEQFF. The CDR3 region has the DNA TGTGCCATCACCCCAAGCGGGTCCTACAATGAGCAGTTCTTC.

This clonotype was counted at least ten times. The chain is built from TRBV29-1 and TRBJ1-2; maybe TRBD1 (6 bases). Trimming pared 4 bases from V and 6 bases from J, leaving 9 bases between. Per germline, CDR1 SQVTM and CDR2 ANQGSEA. CDR3 length: 11 amino acids. CDR3 DNA sequence: TGCAGCGTTGTGGGGGCTCATGGCTACACCTTC. It encodes CSVVGAHGYTF.

This clonotype was picked up many times. The chain has TRBV29-1 and TRBJ2-1, with 11 bases lining up with TRBD2. The CDR3 consists of 14 residues. V shed 6 bases and J 4 bases; nucleotides not matched to a gene: 5. Germline lookup yields CDR1 SQVTM and CDR2 ANQGSEA. CDR3 sequence (DNA): TGCAGCGTGGAGGGACTAGCGGATTACAATGAGCAGTTCTTC. Encoded protein: CSVEGLADYNEQFF.

As concerns this clonotype: A single base separates this from a much larger clone, so it may be a read error. The genes are TRBV5-1 and TRBJ2-7; D is perhaps TRBD1 (5 bases). CDR3 length: 15 amino acids. Germline V lookup: CDR1 SGHRS, CDR2 YFSETQ. CDR3 nucleotides: TGCGCCAGCAGCTTGGGTCCAGGGTTAGTCTACGAGCAGTCCTTC. This sequence encodes CASSLGPGLVYEQSF.

This clonotype was observed many times. The genes are TRBV6-5 and TRBJ2-1; D possibly corresponds to TRBD2 (6 bases). From germline, CDR1 is MNHEY and CDR2 SVGAGI. The ends were cut back, 2 bases at V and 4 bases at J, with 12 bases in the middle. The CDR3 runs 15 residues. The CDR3 sequence: CASSYGLGGYNEQFF. The CDR3, as DNA: TGTGCCAGCAGTTACGGACTGGGGGGATACAATGAGCAGTTCTTC.

This clonotype was seen repeatedly, ten times or more. The chain couples TRBV4-3 to TRBJ2-1, with 10 bases aligning to TRBD2. V shed 1 base and J 8 bases; nucleotides not matched to a gene: 11. The CDR3 covers 17 residues. CDR1 is LGHNA, CDR2 YSLEER, per germline. The CDR3 region is CASSQAPLAGGSDEQFF. The CDR3 bases are TGCGCCAGCAGCCAAGCCCCATTAGCGGGAGGAAGCGATGAGCAGTTCTTC.

This clonotype was found many times. The chain employs TRBV12-3 or TRBV12-4 and TRBJ2-4, with D maybe TRBD1 (5 bases). This CDR3 has 15 residues. V was pared by 7 bases and J by 6 bases, with 19 bases between. The CDR3 loop reads CASNNWGGRGNIQYF. The CDR3 bases are TGTGCCAGCAACAATTGGGGCGGACGAGGAAACATTCAGTACTTC.

In its sample, this clonotype was seen a few times. The chain links TRBV6-1 to TRBJ1-2; unclear D gene. The V and J ends lost 6 bases and 4 bases respectively, with 15 bases between them. The length of the CDR3 is 14 residues. Germline values: CDR1 MNHNS, CDR2 SASEGT. The CDR3 region is CASSDGVQTYGYTF. The CDR3 nucleotides are TGTGCCAGCAGCGATGGGGTTCAGACCTATGGCTACACCTTC.

This clonotype was recorded at least ten times. The rearrangement uses TRBV12-3 or TRBV12-4 and TRBJ2-1; 11 bases match TRBD2. V lost 6 bases, J lost 8 bases, and 9 bases stayed unmatched. This CDR3 contains 15 residues. The CDR3 loop reads CASRQTLAGEDEQFF. CDR3 DNA: TGTGCCAGCAGGCAGACACTAGCGGGGGAAGATGAGCAGTTCTTC.

The V call is TRBV24-1, the J call TRBJ2-5; D gene unclear. The CDR3 is made up of 12 amino acids. Germline CDR1 KGHDR, CDR2 SFDVKD. With 5 bases removed from V and 2 bases from J, the gap between germline ends came to 5 bases. DNA of the CDR3: TGTGCCACCAGTGTCGGGCAAGAGACCCAGTACTTC. Translated, it gives CATSVGQETQYF.